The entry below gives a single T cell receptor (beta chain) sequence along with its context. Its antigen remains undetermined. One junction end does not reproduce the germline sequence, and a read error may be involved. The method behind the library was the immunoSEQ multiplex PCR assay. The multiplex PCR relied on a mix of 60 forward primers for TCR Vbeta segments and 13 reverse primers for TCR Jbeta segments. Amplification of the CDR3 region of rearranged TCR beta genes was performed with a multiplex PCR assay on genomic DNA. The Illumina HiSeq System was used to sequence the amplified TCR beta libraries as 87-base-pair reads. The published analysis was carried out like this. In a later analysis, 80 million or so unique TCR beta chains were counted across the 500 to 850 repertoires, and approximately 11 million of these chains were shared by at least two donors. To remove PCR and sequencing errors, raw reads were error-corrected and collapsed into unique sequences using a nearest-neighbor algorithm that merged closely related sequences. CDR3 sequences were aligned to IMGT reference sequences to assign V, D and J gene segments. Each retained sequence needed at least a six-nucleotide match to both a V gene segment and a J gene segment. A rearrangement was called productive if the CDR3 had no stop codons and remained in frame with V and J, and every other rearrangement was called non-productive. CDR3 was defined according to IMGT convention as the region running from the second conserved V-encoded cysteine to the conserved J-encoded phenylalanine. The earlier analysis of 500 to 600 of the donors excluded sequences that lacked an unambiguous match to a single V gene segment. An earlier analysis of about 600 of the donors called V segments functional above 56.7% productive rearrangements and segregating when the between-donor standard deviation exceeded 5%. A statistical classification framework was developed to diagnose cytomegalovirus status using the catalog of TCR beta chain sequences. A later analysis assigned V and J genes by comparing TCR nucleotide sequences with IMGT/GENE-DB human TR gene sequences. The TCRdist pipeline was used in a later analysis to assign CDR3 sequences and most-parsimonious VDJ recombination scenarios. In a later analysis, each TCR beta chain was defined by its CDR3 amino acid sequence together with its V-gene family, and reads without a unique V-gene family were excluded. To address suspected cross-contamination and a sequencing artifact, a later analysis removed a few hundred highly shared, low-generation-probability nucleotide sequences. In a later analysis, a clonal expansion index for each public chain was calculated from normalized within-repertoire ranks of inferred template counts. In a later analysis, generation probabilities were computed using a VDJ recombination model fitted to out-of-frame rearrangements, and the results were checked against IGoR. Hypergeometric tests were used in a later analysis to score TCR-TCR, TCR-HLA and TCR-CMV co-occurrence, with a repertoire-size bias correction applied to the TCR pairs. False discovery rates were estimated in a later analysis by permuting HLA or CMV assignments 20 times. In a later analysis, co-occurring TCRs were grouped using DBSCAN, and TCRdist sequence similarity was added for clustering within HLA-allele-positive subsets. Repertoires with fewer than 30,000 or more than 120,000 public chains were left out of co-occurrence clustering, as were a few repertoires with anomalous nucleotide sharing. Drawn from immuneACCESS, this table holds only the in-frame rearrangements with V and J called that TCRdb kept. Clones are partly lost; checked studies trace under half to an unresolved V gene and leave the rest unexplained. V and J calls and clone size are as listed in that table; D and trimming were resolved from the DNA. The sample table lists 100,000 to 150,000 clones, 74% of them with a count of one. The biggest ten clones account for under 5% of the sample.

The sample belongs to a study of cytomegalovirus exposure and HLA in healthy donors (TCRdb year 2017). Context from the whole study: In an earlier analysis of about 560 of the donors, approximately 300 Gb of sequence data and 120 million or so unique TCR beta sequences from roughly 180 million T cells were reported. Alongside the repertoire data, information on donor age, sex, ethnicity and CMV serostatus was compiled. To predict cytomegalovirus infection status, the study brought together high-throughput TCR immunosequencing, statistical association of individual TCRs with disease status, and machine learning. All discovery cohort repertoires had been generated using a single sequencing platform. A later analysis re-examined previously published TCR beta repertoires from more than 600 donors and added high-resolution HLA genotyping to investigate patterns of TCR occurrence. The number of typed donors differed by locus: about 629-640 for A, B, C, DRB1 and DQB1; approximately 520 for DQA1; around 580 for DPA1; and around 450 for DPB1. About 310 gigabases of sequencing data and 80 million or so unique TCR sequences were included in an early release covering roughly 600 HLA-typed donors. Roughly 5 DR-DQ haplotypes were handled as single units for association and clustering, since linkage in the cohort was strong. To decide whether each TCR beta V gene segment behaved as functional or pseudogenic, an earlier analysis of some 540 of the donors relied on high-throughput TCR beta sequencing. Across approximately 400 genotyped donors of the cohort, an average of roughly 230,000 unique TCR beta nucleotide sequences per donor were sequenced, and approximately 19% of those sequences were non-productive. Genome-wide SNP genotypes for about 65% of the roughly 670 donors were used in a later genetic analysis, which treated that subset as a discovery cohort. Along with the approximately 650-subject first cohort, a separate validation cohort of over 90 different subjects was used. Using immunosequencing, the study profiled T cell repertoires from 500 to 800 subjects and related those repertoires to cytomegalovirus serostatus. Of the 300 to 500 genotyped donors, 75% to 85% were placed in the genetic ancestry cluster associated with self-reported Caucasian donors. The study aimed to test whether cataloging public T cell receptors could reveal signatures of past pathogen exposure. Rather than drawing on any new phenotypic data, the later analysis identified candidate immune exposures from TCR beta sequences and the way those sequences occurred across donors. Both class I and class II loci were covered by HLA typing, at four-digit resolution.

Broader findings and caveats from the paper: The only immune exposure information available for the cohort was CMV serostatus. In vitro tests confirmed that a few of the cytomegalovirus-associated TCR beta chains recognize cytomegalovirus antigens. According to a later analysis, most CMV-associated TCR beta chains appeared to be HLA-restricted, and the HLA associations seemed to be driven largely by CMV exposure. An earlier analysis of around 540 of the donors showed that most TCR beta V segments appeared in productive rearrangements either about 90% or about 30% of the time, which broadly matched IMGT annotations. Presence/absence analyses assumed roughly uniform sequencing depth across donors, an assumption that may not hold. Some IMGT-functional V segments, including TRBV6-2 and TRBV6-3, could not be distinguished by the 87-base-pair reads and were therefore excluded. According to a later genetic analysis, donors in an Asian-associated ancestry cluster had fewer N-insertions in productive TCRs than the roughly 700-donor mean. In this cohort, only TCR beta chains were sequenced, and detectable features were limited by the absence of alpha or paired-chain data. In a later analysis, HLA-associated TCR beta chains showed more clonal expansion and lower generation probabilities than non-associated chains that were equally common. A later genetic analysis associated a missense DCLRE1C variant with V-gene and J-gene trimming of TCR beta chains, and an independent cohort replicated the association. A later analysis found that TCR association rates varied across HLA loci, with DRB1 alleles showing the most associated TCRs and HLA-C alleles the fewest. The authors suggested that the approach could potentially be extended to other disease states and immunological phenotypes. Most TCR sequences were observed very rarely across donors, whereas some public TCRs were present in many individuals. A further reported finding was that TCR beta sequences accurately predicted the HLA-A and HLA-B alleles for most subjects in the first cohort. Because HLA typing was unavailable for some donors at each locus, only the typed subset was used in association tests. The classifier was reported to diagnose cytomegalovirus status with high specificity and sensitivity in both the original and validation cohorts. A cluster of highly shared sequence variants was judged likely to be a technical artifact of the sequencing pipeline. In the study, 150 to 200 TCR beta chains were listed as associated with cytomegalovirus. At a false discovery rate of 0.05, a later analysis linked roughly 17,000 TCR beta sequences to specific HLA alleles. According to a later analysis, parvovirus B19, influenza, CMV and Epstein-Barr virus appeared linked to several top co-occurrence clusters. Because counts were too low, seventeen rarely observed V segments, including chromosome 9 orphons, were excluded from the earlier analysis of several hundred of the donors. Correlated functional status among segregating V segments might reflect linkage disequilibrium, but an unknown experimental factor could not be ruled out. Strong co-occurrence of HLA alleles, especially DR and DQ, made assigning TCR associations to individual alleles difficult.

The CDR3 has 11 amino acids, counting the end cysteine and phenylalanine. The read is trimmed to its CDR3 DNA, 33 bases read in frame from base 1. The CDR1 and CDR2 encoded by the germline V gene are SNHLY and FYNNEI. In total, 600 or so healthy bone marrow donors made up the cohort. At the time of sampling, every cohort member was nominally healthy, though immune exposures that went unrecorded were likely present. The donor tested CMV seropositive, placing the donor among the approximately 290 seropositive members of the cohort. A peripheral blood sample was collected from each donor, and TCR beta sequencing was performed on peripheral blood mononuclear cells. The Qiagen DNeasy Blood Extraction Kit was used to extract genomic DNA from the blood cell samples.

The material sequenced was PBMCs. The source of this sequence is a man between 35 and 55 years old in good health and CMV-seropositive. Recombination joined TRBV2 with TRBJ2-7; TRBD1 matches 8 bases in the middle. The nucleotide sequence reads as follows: TGTGCTAGCACACAGGGGGGCGAGCAGTACTTC. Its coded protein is CASTQGGEQYF.